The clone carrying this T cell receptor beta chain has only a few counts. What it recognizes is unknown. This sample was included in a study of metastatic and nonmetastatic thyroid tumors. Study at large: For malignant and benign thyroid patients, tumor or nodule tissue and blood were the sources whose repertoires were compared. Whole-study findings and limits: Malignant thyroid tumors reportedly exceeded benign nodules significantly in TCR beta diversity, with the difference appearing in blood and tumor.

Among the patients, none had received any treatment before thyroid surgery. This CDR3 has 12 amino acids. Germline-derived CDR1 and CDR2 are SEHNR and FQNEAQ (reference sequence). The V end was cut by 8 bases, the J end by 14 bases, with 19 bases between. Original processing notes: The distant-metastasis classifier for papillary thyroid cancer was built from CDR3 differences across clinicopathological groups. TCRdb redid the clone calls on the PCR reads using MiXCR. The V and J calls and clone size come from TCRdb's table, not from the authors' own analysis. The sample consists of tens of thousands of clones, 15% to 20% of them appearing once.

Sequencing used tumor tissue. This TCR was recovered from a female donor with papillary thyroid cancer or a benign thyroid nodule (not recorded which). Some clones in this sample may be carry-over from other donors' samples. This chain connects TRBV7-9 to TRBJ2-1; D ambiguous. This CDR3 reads CASSRCCRAEFF. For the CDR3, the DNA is TGTGCCAGCTCCCGATGCTGTAGGGCCGAGTTCTTC.